A selection of T cell receptor beta chains follows, all from one sample in a study of identifying expanded T cells in peripheral blood. The assay was immunoSEQ multiplex PCR, and TCRdb's table has in-frame clones only and misses some. The repertoire includes 100,000 to 150,000 clones, roughly 80% of them detected once, and 3.3% sits in the top ten. Sample: blood. These receptors were taken from a person between 18 and 69 years old in good health. Each CDR3 is given with its conserved first and last residue. D genes are given only for firm matches.

>TRBV2|.
CASSEFRPSTDTQYF
>TRBV7-8|TRBD2
CASSSLYSGGPDTQYF
>TRBV10-1|.
CASSPRNTGELFF
>TRBV11-2|.
CASTPNFSYNEQFF
>TRBV18|.
CASSPPLYSYEQYF
>TRBV6-4|.
CASSDRRGKGTHNEQFF
>TRBV6-5|.
CASSYAGNSPLHF
>TRBV6-5|.
CASSSPRYTGELFF
>TRBV4-3|TRBD2
CASKPGGWGTSPGELFF
>TRBV7-9|.
CASSRDGLFYGYTF
>TRBV11-2|.
CASTLRGRETQYF
>TRBV5-1|TRBD1
CASSDLTGQIGGYTF
>TRBV29-1|.
CSVELGGYEQYF
>TRBV4-1|.
CASSQGSAVFLYGYTF
>TRBV7-9|TRBD1
CASSRSRDSGLKLFF
>TRBV27|.
CASRQGGNQPQHF
>TRBV7-3|.
CATAERNTGELFF
>TRBV15|.
CATSRAPADTQYF
>TRBV11-2|.
CASSLRVYQETQYF
>TRBV30|.
CAWRLAFSYNEQFF
>TRBV7-2|TRBD1
CASSSGMGQASMFEQYF
>TRBV7-2|TRBD1
CASSSGQGESPLHF
>TRBV7-9|.
CASSLGGRRNTEAFF